A selection of T cell receptor beta chains follows, all from one sample in a study of T cells in Graves' hyperthyroidism and ophthalmopathy. TCRdb used MiXCR to reprocess the multiplex PCR reads, holding one entry per CDR3 protein. The sample holds more than 550,000 distinct CDR3 sequences, around a sixth seen once. Sequenced sample: blood. These receptor sequences come from a woman aged 45-60 years with Graves' hyperthyroidism that later progressed to Graves' ophthalmopathy. The CDR3 runs from the conserved cysteine through the conserved F or W. Fields, in order: clone size, V gene, J gene, D gene, CDR3 protein, CDR3 DNA. A D gene is named only where the DNA matches it firmly. Part of the rows lack a size; the others show once, few, many or a class for expanded clones.

>once|TRBV10-2|TRBJ1-1|NA
CASNGQLNTEAFF
TGCGCCAGCAACGGACAACTGAACACTGAAGCTTTCTTT
>many|TRBV20-1|TRBJ2-1|TRBD2
CSAGRGLARNEQFF
TGCAGTGCTGGCCGTGGACTAGCACGGAATGAGCAGTTCTTC
>NA|TRBV7-8|TRBJ1-2|TRBD1
CASSPQDRGVNYGYTF
TGTGCCAGCAGCCCTCAGGACAGGGGCGTTAACTATGGCTACACCTTC
>many|TRBV27|TRBJ2-1|NA
CASSALIVSSYNEQFF
TGTGCCAGCAGTGCCCTTATTGTGAGCTCCTACAATGAGCAGTTCTTC
>few|TRBV7-3|TRBJ2-1|NA
CASSSLGPRGSYNEQFF
TGTGCCAGCAGCTCTCTCGGGCCCAGGGGCTCCTACAATGAGCAGTTCTTC
>NA|TRBV19|TRBJ2-5|NA
CASSIGWSQETQYF
TGTGCCAGTAGTATAGGTTGGAGCCAAGAGACCCAGTACTTC
>many|TRBV2|TRBJ1-5|NA
CASSTDLGNQPQHF
TGTGCCAGCAGTACAGACTTGGGCAATCAGCCCCAGCATTTT
>many|TRBV20-1|TRBJ1-1|NA
CSAIGQNMNTEAFF
TGCAGTGCTATCGGACAGAACATGAACACTGAAGCTTTCTTT
>NA|TRBV27|TRBJ1-2|TRBD1
CASKLGGSGGYTF
TGTGCCAGCAAGTTAGGGGGCTCAGGGGGCTACACCTTC
>many|TRBV2|TRBJ1-4|NA
CASSPDSPNEKLFF
TGTGCCAGCAGCCCCGACAGCCCTAATGAAAAACTGTTTTTT
>many|TRBV12-3/TRBV12-4|TRBJ2-7|NA
CASSLNGGREQYF
TGTGCCAGCAGTTTAAACGGGGGCCGGGAGCAGTACTTC
>few|TRBV19|TRBJ1-1|NA
CASSPRGRVITEAFF
TGTGCCAGTAGTCCCCGTGGCAGAGTTATTACTGAAGCTTTCTTT
>many|TRBV7-9|TRBJ2-2|NA
CASSLVTPFPTGELFF
TGTGCCAGCAGCTTAGTTACACCCTTCCCCACCGGGGAGCTGTTTTTT
>many|TRBV3-1|TRBJ2-7|TRBD2
CASSQVGTNYEQYF
TGTGCCAGCAGCCAAGTGGGGACTAACTACGAGCAGTACTTC
>NA|TRBV6-1|TRBJ1-1|NA
CATRRSKNTEAFF
TGTGCCACCCGCCGATCCAAGAACACTGAAGCTTTCTTT
>few|TRBV20-1|TRBJ1-6|TRBD1
CSARDQGGQNSPLHF
TGCAGTGCTAGAGATCAGGGGGGCCAGAATTCACCCCTCCACTTT
>many|TRBV5-1|TRBJ2-7|NA
CASSLNSGEQYF
TGCGCCAGCAGCTTGAATAGCGGCGAGCAGTACTTC
>many|TRBV6-1|TRBJ2-5|NA
CASSVPPGKETQYF
TGTGCCAGCAGTGTCCCCCCAGGGAAAGAGACCCAGTACTTC
>few|TRBV6-1|TRBJ2-1|NA
CASGSRFYNEQFF
TGTGCCAGCGGGTCCAGATTCTACAATGAGCAGTTCTTC
>many|TRBV6-1|TRBJ2-3|NA
CASSEESGWTDTQYF
TGTGCCAGCAGTGAAGAGTCAGGGTGGACAGATACGCAGTATTTT
>few|TRBV5-6|TRBJ2-1|NA
CASSLGSPASSYNEQFF
TGTGCCAGCAGCTTGGGGTCGCCGGCCAGCTCCTACAATGAGCAGTTCTTC
>many|TRBV4-2|TRBJ2-5|NA
CASSQDREETQYF
TGTGCCAGCAGCCAAGATCGGGAAGAGACCCAGTACTTC
>NA|TRBV6-1|TRBJ2-7|NA
CATRGPELYEQYF
TGTGCCACCCGGGGCCCCGAGCTCTACGAGCAGTACTTC
>few|TRBV12-3/TRBV12-4|TRBJ1-4|NA
CASSFSFRDEKLFF
TGTGCCAGCAGTTTTTCTTTCAGGGATGAAAAACTGTTTTTT
>NA|TRBV6-1|TRBJ1-1|NA
CASGQDGNTEAFF
TGTGCCAGCGGGCAAGACGGGAACACTGAAGCTTTCTTT
>few|TRBV18|TRBJ2-3|TRBD1
CASSLFTGTGSDTQYF
TGTGCCAGCTCACTATTCACCGGGACAGGGTCAGATACGCAGTATTTT
>NA|TRBV20-1|TRBJ2-2|NA
CSATNPLYGELFF
TGCAGTGCTACAAACCCCCTCTACGGGGAGCTGTTTTTT
>few|TRBV5-4|TRBJ1-6|NA
CASSLKQGPRLDSPLHF
TGTGCCAGCAGCTTGAAACAGGGACCCCGGTTGGATTCACCCCTCCACTTT
>NA|TRBV20-1|TRBJ1-5|NA
CSATSFLAPSNQPQHF
TGCAGTGCCACCTCCTTCTTGGCACCAAGCAATCAGCCCCAGCATTTT
>NA|TRBV19|TRBJ1-4|NA
CASSIDRALATNEKLFF
TGTGCCAGTAGTATTGACAGAGCACTCGCAACTAATGAAAAACTGTTTTTT
>NA|TRBV9|TRBJ2-1|TRBD2
CASSVATAGVREQFF
TGTGCCAGCAGCGTAGCTACGGCGGGGGTTCGTGAGCAGTTCTTC
>NA|TRBV20-1|TRBJ1-5|NA
CSARDTLSNQPQHF
TGCAGTGCTAGAGACACGCTTAGCAATCAGCCCCAGCATTTT
>NA|TRBV29-1|TRBJ2-5|NA
CSVQPGLSARTQYF
TGCAGCGTACAACCGGGCCTCTCCGCAAGGACCCAGTACTTC
>many|TRBV6-1|TRBJ2-7|TRBD1
CASSVDRVTYEQYF
TGTGCCAGCAGTGTCGACAGGGTAACCTACGAGCAGTACTTC
>NA|TRBV6-5|TRBJ2-3|NA
CASSLSQDTQYF
TGTGCCAGCAGTTTATCCCAAGATACGCAGTATTTT
>many|TRBV2|TRBJ2-3|NA
CASSEAFTEAGSDTQYF
TGTGCCAGCAGTGAAGCGTTTACGGAAGCGGGTTCGGATACGCAGTATTTT
>many|TRBV18|TRBJ1-5|NA
CASSPLSPATDSNQPQHF
TGTGCCAGCTCACCATTATCCCCGGCAACCGATAGCAATCAGCCCCAGCATTTT
>few|TRBV29-1|TRBJ2-1|NA
CSVPGGKQFF
TGCAGCGTCCCGGGCGGGAAGCAGTTCTTC
>few|TRBV13|TRBJ2-3|NA
CASSQGFTDTQYF
TGTGCCAGCAGCCAGGGATTCACAGATACGCAGTATTTT
>NA|TRBV11-2|TRBJ2-2|NA
CASSSTENTGGLFF
TGTGCCAGCAGCTCGACGGAGAACACCGGGGGGCTGTTTTTT
>few|TRBV6-5|TRBJ2-5|TRBD1
CASSYSARDRGETQYF
TGTGCCAGCAGTTACTCTGCAAGGGACAGGGGGGAGACCCAGTACTTC
>NA|TRBV10-3|TRBJ2-5|NA
CATSEKPPETQYF
TGTGCCACCAGTGAGAAACCCCCCGAGACCCAGTACTTC
>few|TRBV29-1|TRBJ1-2|NA
CSVEVQMDGYTF
TGCAGCGTTGAAGTGCAAATGGACGGCTACACCTTC
>NA|TRBV4-1|TRBJ2-5|NA
CASSATLETQYF
TGCGCCAGCAGCGCAACCCTAGAAACCCAGTACTTC
>NA|TRBV6-4|TRBJ2-1|NA
CASSRGFARANNEQFF
TGTGCCAGCAGCCGCGGTTTCGCGCGGGCCAACAATGAGCAGTTCTTC
>few|TRBV6-2/TRBV6-3|TRBJ2-3|NA
CASSYSNKDTQYF
TGTGCCAGCAGTTACTCGAACAAGGATACGCAGTATTTT
>few|TRBV27|TRBJ2-5|NA
CASSRAQYRDTNQETQYF
TGTGCCAGCAGTCGAGCTCAATACCGGGACACCAACCAAGAGACCCAGTACTTC
>many|TRBV3-1|TRBJ2-4|TRBD1
CASSQSTGGLERNIQYF
TGTGCCAGCAGCCAGTCGACAGGGGGCCTTGAGAGAAACATTCAGTACTTC
>many|TRBV29-1|TRBJ1-2|TRBD1
CSVETTGKGYGYTF
TGCAGCGTTGAAACGACAGGGAAGGGCTATGGCTACACCTTC
>many|TRBV12-3/TRBV12-4|TRBJ1-2|TRBD1
CASSSGGGYGYTF
TGTGCCAGCAGTTCAGGGGGGGGCTATGGCTACACCTTC
>many|TRBV3-1|TRBJ1-3|NA
CASSQVSGGNTIYF
TGTGCCAGCAGCCAAGTATCCGGAGGAAACACCATATATTTT
>few|TRBV12-3/TRBV12-4|TRBJ1-1|NA
CASSFLHGAEAFF
TGTGCCAGCAGTTTTTTGCATGGAGCGGAAGCTTTCTTT
>NA|TRBV27|TRBJ1-6|NA
CASSFGGPDNSPLHF
TGTGCCAGCAGTTTCGGGGGGCCCGATAATTCACCCCTCCACTTT
>NA|TRBV9|TRBJ1-2|NA
CASSAQEWDYGYTF
TGTGCCAGCAGCGCACAGGAATGGGACTATGGCTACACCTTC
>NA|TRBV6-2/TRBV6-3|TRBJ1-2|NA
CASSYARRSDRPYYGYTF
TGTGCCAGCAGTTACGCCCGAAGATCCGACAGGCCCTACTATGGCTACACCTTC
>many|TRBV6-1|TRBJ1-4|NA
CASNREANEKLFF
TGTGCCAGTAACAGGGAAGCTAATGAAAAACTGTTTTTT
>few|TRBV7-3|TRBJ2-1|NA
CASSQEEGGEQFF
TGTGCCAGCAGCCAAGAGGAGGGCGGGGAGCAGTTCTTC
>NA|TRBV4-2|TRBJ2-2|TRBD2
CASSQDVVRGTRGGELFF
TGTGCCAGCAGCCAAGACGTGGTGCGGGGGACGCGGGGCGGGGAGCTGTTTTTT
>many|TRBV20-1|TRBJ2-7|TRBD1
CSAPGTGQIHEQYF
TGCAGTGCTCCCGGGACAGGGCAGATCCACGAGCAGTACTTC